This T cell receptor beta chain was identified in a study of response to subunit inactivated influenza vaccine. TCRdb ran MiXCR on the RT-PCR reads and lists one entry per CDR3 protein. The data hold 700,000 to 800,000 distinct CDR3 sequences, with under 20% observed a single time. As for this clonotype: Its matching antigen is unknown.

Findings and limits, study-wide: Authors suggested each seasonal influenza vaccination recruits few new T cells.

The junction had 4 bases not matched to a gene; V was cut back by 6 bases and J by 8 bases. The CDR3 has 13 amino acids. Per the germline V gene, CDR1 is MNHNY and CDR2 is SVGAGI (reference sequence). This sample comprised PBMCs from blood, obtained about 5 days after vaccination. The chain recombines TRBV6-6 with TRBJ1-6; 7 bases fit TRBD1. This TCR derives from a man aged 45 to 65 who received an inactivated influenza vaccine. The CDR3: CASSPDRYSPLHF. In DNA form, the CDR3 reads TGTGCCAGCAGCCCGGACAGGTATTCACCCCTCCACTTT.